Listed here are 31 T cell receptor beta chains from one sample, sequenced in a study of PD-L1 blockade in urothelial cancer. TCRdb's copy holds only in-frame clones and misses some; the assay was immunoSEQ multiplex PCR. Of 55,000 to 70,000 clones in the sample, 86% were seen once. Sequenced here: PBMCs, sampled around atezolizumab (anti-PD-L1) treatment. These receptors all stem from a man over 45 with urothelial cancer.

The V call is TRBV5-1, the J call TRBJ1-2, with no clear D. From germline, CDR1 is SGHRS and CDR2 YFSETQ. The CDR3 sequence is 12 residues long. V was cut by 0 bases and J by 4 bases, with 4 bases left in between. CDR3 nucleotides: TGCGCCAGCAGCTTGGACGGCTATGGCTACACCTTC. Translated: CASSLDGYGYTF.

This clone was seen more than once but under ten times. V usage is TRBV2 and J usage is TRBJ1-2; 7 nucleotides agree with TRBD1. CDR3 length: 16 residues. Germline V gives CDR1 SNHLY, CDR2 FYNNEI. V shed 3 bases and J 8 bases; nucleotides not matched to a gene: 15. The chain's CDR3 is CASSEEGGLKSGGYTF. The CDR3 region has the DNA TGTGCCAGCAGTGAGGAAGGGGGCCTGAAGTCGGGGGGCTACACCTTC.

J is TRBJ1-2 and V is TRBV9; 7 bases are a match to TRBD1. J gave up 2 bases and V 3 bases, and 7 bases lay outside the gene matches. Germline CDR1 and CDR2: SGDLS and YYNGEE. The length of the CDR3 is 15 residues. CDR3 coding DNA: TGTGCCAGCAGCGCCAGGGGGAACGGAAACTATGGCTACACCTTC. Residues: CASSARGNGNYGYTF.

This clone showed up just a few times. The CDR3 loop is CASSPQTGRGGELFF. The CDR3 bases are TGTGCCAGCTCACCACAGACAGGGCGTGGCGGGGAGCTGTTTTTT. The chain has TRBV18 and TRBJ2-2; 7 positions agree with TRBD1. V was clipped by 1 base and J by 7 bases; unmatched bases: 6. The CDR3 covers 15 residues. From germline, CDR1 is KGHSH and CDR2 LQKENI.

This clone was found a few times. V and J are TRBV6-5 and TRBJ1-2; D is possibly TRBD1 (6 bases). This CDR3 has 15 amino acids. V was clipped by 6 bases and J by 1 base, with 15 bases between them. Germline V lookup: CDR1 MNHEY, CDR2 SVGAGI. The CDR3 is CASRSEGGGNYGYTF. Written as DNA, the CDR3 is TGTGCCAGCAGGTCGGAGGGAGGGGGTAACTATGGCTACACCTTC.

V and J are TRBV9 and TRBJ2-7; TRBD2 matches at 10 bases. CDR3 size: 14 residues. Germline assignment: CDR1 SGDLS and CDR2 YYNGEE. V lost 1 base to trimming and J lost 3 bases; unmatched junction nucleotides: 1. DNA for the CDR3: TGTGCCAGCAGCGTATCTAGCGGGAGCTACGAGCAGTACTTC. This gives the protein CASSVSSGSYEQYF.

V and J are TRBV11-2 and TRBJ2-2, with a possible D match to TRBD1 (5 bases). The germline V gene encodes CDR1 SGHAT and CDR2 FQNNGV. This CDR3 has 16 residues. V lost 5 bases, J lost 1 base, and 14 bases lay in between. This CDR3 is CASSLIWGQNTGELFF. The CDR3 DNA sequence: TGTGCCAGCAGCCTAATCTGGGGCCAGAACACCGGGGAGCTGTTTTTT.

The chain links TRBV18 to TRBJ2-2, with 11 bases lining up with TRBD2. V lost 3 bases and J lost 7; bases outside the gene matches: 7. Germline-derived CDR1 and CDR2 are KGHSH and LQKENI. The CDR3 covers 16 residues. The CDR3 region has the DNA TGTGCCAGCTCACCTACTAGCGGGAGTTCAGTCGGGGAGCTGTTTTTT. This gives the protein CASSPTSGSSVGELFF.

CDR3 in amino acids: CASSPETDYGYTF. The CDR3 coding sequence is TGTGCCAGCTCACCAGAAACGGACTATGGCTACACCTTC. The chain employs TRBV18 and TRBJ1-2; D unresolved. Germline CDR1 reads KGHSH; CDR2 reads LQKENI. This CDR3 has 13 residues. V was pared by 2 bases and J by 3 bases, with 7 bases between.

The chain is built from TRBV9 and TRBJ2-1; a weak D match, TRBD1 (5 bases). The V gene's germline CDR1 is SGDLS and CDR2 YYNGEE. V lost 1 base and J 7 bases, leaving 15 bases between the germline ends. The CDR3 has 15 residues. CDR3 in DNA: TGTGCCAGCAGCGTAAACGGGCTGGCAGGGAATGAGCAGTTCTTC. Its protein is CASSVNGLAGNEQFF.

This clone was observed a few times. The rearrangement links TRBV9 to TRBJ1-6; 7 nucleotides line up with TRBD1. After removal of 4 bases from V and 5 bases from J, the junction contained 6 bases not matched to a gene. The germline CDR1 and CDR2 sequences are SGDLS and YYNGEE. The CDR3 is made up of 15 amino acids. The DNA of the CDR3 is TGTGCCAGCAGCACTCGGGACAGAAATAATTCACCCCTCCACTTT. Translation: CASSTRDRNNSPLHF.

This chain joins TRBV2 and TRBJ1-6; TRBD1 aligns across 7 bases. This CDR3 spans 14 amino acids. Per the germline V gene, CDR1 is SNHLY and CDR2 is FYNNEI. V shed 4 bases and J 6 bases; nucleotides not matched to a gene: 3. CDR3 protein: CASSGTGVNSPLHF. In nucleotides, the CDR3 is TGTGCCAGCAGTGGCACAGGGGTTAATTCACCCCTCCACTTT. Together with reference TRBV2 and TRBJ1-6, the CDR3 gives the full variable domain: EPEVTQTPSHQVTQMGQEVILRCVPISNHLYFYWYRQILGQKVEFLVSFYNNEISEKSEIFDDQFSVERPDGSNFTLKIRSTKLEDSAMYFCASSGTGVNSPLHFGNGTRLTVT.

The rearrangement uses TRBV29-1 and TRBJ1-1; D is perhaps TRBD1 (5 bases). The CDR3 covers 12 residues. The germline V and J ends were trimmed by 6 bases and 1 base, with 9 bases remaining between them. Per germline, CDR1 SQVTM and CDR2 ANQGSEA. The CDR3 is CSVLGENTEAFF. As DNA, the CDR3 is TGCAGCGTGCTAGGGGAGAACACTGAAGCTTTCTTT.

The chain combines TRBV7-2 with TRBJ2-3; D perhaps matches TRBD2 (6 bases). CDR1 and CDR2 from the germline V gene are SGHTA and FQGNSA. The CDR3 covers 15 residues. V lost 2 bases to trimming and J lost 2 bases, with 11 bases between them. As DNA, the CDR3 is TGTGCCAGCAGCTTAACCGGGACTTACACAGATACGCAGTATTTT. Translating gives CASSLTGTYTDTQYF.

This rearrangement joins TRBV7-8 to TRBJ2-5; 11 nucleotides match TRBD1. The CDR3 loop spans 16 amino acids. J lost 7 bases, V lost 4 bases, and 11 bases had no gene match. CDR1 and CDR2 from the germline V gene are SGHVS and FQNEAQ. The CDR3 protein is CASSYLSGQGVWTQYF. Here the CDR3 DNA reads TGTGCCAGCAGCTACCTTTCGGGACAGGGGGTTTGGACCCAGTACTTC. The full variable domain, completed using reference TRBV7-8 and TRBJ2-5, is GAGVSQSPRYKVAKRGQDVALRCDPISGHVSLFWYQQALGQGPEFLTYFQNEAQLDKSGLPSDRFFAERPEGSVSTLKIQRTQQEDSAVYLCASSYLSGQGVWTQYFGPGTRLLVL.

The CDR3 DNA reads TGTGCCAGCAGCTTATTTGGGACTAGCGAGTACAATGAGCAGTTCTTC. This translates into CASSLFGTSEYNEQFF. This chain links TRBV7-8 with TRBJ2-1, with TRBD2 matching 10 bases. Germline values: CDR1 SGHVS, CDR2 FQNEAQ. V trimming: 2 bases; J trimming: 4 bases; junction bases outside the gene matches: 5. The CDR3 extends over 16 amino acids. The variable domain in full, completed from reference TRBV7-8 and TRBJ2-1, reads GAGVSQSPRYKVAKRGQDVALRCDPISGHVSLFWYQQALGQGPEFLTYFQNEAQLDKSGLPSDRFFAERPEGSVSTLKIQRTQQEDSAVYLCASSLFGTSEYNEQFFGPGTRLTVL.

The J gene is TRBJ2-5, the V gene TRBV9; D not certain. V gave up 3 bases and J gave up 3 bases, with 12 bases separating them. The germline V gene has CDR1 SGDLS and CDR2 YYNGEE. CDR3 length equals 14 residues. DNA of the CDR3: TGTGCCAGCAGCGCCCTTCGCGCCGAAGAGACCCAGTACTTC. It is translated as CASSALRAEETQYF.

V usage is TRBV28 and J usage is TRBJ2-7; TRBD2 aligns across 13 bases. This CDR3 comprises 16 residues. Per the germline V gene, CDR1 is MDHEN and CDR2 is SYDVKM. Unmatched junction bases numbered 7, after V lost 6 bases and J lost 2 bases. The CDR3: CASSPTSGRHTYEQYF. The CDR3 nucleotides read TGTGCCAGCAGCCCGACTAGCGGGAGGCACACCTACGAGCAGTACTTC.

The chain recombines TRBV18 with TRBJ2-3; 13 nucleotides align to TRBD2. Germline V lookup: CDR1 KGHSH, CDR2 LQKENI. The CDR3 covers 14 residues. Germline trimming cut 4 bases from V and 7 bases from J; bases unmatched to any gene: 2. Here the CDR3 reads CASSRTSGSHTQYF. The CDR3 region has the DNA TGTGCCAGCTCACGGACTAGCGGGAGTCATACGCAGTATTTT. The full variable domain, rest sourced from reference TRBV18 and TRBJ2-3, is NAGVMQNPRHLVRRRGQEARLRCSPMKGHSHVYWYRQLPEEGLKFMVYLQKENIIDESGMPKERFSAEFPKEGPSILRIQQVVRGDSAAYFCASSRTSGSHTQYFGPGTRLTVL.

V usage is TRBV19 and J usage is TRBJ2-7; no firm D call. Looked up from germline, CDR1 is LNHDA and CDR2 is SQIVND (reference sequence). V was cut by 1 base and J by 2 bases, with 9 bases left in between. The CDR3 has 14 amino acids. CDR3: CASSIAFRTYEQYF. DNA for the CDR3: TGTGCCAGTAGTATAGCCTTCAGGACCTACGAGCAGTACTTC.

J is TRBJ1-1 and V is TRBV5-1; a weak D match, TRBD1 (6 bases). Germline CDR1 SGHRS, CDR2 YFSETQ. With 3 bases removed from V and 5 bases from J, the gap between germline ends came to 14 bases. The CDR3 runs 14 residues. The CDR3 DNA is TGCGCCAGCAGCTCCTTCGGGACAAGTACTGAAGCTTTCTTT. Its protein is CASSSFGTSTEAFF.

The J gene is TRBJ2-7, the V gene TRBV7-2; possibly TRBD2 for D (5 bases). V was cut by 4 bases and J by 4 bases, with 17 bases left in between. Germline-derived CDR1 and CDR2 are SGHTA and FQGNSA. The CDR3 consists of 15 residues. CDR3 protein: CASSSPTSRLYEQYF. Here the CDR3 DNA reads TGTGCCAGCAGCTCACCCACCTCTCGACTATACGAGCAGTACTTC.

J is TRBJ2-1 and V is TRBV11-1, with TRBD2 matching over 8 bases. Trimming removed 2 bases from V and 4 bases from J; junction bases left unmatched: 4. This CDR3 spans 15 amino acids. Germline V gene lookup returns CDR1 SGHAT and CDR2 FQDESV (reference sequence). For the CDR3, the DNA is TGTGCCAGCAGCTTAATCAGCGGGAGTTACAATGAGCAGTTCTTC. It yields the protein CASSLISGSYNEQFF.

CDR3 protein: CASSLKVSSSGGSSYEQYF. The CDR3 region has the DNA TGTGCCAGCAGCTTAAAAGTGTCGTCTAGCGGGGGAAGCTCCTACGAGCAGTACTTC. The chain links TRBV7-2 to TRBJ2-7; 10 bases are shared with TRBD2. In germline, CDR1 is SGHTA, CDR2 FQGNSA. The V segment lost 2 bases and the J segment 0 bases; nucleotides outside the gene matches: 13. This CDR3 has 19 residues.

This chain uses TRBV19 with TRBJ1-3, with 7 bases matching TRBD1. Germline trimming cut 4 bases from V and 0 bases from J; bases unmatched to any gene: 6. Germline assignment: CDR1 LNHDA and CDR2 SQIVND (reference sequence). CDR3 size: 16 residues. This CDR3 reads CASSTTGTVSGNTIYF. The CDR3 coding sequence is TGTGCCAGTAGTACGACCGGGACAGTCTCTGGAAACACCATATATTTT.

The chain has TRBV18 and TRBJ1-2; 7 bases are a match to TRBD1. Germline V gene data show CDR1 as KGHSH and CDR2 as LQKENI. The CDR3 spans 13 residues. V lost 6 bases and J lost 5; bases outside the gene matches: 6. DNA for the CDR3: TGTGCCAGCTCGATGGACAGGAGATATGGCTACACCTTC. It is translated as CASSMDRRYGYTF.

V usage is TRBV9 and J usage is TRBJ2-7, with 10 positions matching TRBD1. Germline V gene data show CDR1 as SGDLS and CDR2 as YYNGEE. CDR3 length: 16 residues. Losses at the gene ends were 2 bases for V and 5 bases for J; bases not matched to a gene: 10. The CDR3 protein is CASSVYMGTGVNEQYF. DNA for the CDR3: TGTGCCAGCAGCGTTTATATGGGGACAGGGGTCAACGAGCAGTACTTC.

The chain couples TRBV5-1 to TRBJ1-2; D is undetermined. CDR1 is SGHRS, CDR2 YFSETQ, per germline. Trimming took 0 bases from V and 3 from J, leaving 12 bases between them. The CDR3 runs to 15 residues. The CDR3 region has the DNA TGCGCCAGCAGCTTGGATGACACCTCGGACTATGGCTACACCTTC. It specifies CASSLDDTSDYGYTF.

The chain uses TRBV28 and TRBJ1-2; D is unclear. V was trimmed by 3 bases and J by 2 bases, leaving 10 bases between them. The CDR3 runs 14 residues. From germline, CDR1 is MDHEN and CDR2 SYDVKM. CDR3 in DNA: TGTGCCAGCAGTTTCAAACGGAGGAACTATGGCTACACCTTC. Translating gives CASSFKRRNYGYTF.

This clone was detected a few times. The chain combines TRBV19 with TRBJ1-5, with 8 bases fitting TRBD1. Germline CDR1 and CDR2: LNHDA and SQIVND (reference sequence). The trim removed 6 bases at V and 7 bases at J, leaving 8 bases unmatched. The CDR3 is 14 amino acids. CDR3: CASSTGTGGQPQHF. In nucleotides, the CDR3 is TGTGCCAGTAGCACCGGGACAGGCGGGCAGCCCCAGCATTTT.

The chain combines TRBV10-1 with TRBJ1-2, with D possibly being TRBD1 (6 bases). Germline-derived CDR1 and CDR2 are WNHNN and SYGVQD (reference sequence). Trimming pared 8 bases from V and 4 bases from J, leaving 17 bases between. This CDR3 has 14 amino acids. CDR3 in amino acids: CASGVRQAPYGYTF. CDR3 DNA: TGCGCCAGCGGGGTCCGACAGGCCCCCTATGGCTACACCTTC.